Included here is one TCR beta chain sequence, with context. Antigen: not known. The data were taken from a study of stem cell transplantation in POMP-related autoinflammatory disease. About the research overall: Before transplant: CD4+ naive skewing, low CD8+ proportions, reduced cytokine secretion. After transplant, neutrophils and platelets showed 100% graft donor chimerism through one year. Study outcomes and limitations: A trend toward lower repertoire diversity and greater clonality appeared in every analyzed T-cell subset of PRAID patients. Patients with PRAID showed a restricted number of unique TRB V-J gene pairings.

Repertoires were generated with immunoSEQ multiplex PCR, while TCRdb's copy carries only in-frame clones and drops some. The sample contains about 9,900 clones, about 76% of which appear only once. CDR3 length: 16 amino acids. The V gene's germline CDR1 is MNHEY and CDR2 SMNVEV (reference sequence). Trimming left V 5 bases short and J 4 bases short, with 15 bases between. The sample was CD4+ T cells from PBMCs, taken after stem cell transplantation. The rearrangement links TRBV27 to TRBJ1-6, with D tentatively TRBD1 (6 bases). The sequence came from a human patient with POMP-related autoinflammation and immune dysregulation (PRAID). The graft donor may account for some of the T cells. CDR3 nucleotides: TGTGCCAGCAGTCAGCACAGGGAGGGTTATAATTCACCCCTCCACTTT. Protein product: CASSQHREGYNSPLHF.